This T cell receptor beta chain was observed in a study of T cells in Graves' hyperthyroidism and ophthalmopathy. With 3 bases removed from V and 2 bases from J, the gap between germline ends came to 7 bases. The length of the CDR3 is 13 residues. A lack of ophthalmopathy progression within 18 months defined stable Graves' hyperthyroidism. Diagnosis relied on clinical symptoms, serum thyroxine and TRAb, thyroid ultrasound and orbital computed tomography. The source of the PBMCs was 10 ml of fresh peripheral blood. From RNA transcripts, TCR beta CDR3 regions were amplified. RT-PCR in the first round (using the HTBI primer set) targeted the TCR CDR3. One entry per CDR3 protein results from TCRdb running MiXCR on the multiplex PCR reads. The sample lists hundreds of thousands of distinct CDR3 sequences; around 39% were seen once.

Sequenced sample: blood. The sequence was collected from a man younger than 35 with Graves' hyperthyroidism. The J gene is TRBJ1-2, the V gene TRBV12-3 or TRBV12-4; D gene uncertain. The CDR3 loop is CASSFTVNYGYTF. The CDR3 coding sequence is TGTGCCAGCAGTTTTACGGTCAACTATGGCTACACCTTC.